These 8 T cell receptor beta chains originate from one sample sequenced in a study of technical replicates of blood from a handful of donors. The method was immunoSEQ multiplex PCR; TCRdb's version includes in-frame clones alone and lacks a portion of them. In the table there are about 56,000 clones, about 96% of which are singletons. Sequencing input: PBMCs. These receptors were taken from a human donor in good health. Some clones in this sample may be carry-over from other donors' samples.

The V and J genes are TRBV27 and TRBJ2-7, with a tentative D call TRBD2 (5 bases). This CDR3 has 14 residues. V lost 3 bases and J lost 1, with 10 bases in between. CDR1 is MNHEY, CDR2 SMNVEV, per germline (reference sequence). CDR3 residues: CASSFAGPSYEQYF. The CDR3 DNA is TGTGCCAGCAGTTTTGCGGGTCCTTCCTACGAGCAGTACTTC.

V usage is TRBV7-8 and J usage is TRBJ2-4, with D perhaps matching TRBD2 (5 bases). V was shortened by 5 bases and J by 9 bases, with 11 bases between the two germline ends. Germline CDR1 and CDR2: SGHVS and FQNEAQ. The CDR3 consists of 12 residues. The CDR3, as DNA: TGTGCCAGCAGCCGGGATCAAAGCATTCAGTACTTC. Translating gives CASSRDQSIQYF. Using reference TRBV7-8 and TRBJ2-4 for the parts outside the CDR3, the full variable domain is GAGVSQSPRYKVAKRGQDVALRCDPISGHVSLFWYQQALGQGPEFLTYFQNEAQLDKSGLPSDRFFAERPEGSVSTLKIQRTQQEDSAVYLCASSRDQSIQYFGAGTRLSVL.

This rearrangement joins TRBV30 to TRBJ2-3, with 10 bases matching TRBD2. This CDR3 has 14 amino acids. V lost 5 bases to trimming and J lost 2 bases; unmatched junction nucleotides: 4. Looked up from germline, CDR1 is GTSNPN and CDR2 is SVGIG (reference sequence). The CDR3 nucleotides read TGTGCCTGGTCAAGCGGGAGGGCCACAGATACGCAGTATTTT. This translates into CAWSSGRATDTQYF.

The chain is built from TRBV6-6 and TRBJ2-2; D remains unclear. This CDR3 comprises 14 residues. V was clipped by 7 bases and J by 4 bases, with 13 bases between them. Germline CDR1 and CDR2: MNHNY and SVGAGI (reference sequence). CDR3 loop: CASTIVRFTGELFF. In DNA form, the CDR3 reads TGTGCCAGCACCATAGTTCGTTTCACCGGGGAGCTGTTTTTT.

This sequence joins TRBV1 and TRBJ2-3; the D call of TRBD2 is as the table states it, not checked on the DNA. TRBV1 represents a pseudogene. This CDR3 is 20 amino acids long. In nucleotides, the CDR3 is TGCACCAGCAGCCAAGATAGCGCGGGAGGATTTGTGAGGGGGGCAGATACGCAGTATTTT. This gives the protein CTSSQDSAGGFVRGADTQYF.

V gene TRBV30 combines with J gene TRBJ1-1; D may be TRBD1 (5 bases). This CDR3 comprises 12 residues. Germline values: CDR1 GTSNPN, CDR2 SVGIG (reference sequence). Between the trimmed V and J ends, which lost 6 bases and 4 bases, there was a span of 12 bases. As DNA, the CDR3 is TGTGCCTGCTCCCGGAGGGGCACTGAAGCTTTCTTT. Its translation: CACSRRGTEAFF.

This sequence joins TRBV5-5 and TRBJ2-7; tentatively, D is TRBD1 (6 bases). V was cut by 4 bases and J by 4 bases, with 18 bases left in between. In germline, CDR1 is SGHKS, CDR2 YYEKEE (reference sequence). The CDR3 consists of 15 residues. The CDR3 here is CASSQQSGTTYEQYF. CDR3 DNA sequence: TGTGCCAGCAGCCAGCAATCCGGGACAACTTACGAGCAGTACTTC.

This rearrangement joins TRBV7-6 to TRBJ2-5, with 9 bases aligning to TRBD2. This CDR3 has 15 residues. Trimming at V came to 5 bases and at J to 5 bases, leaving 9 bases not matched to a gene. Germline CDR1 and CDR2: SGHVS and FNYEAQ. The CDR3 nucleotides are TGTGCCAGCAGCCGGACGGGACTAGCCGCGGAGACCCAGTACTTC. Amino acid sequence: CASSRTGLAAETQYF.